This is a list of T cell receptor beta chains from one sample in a study of cytomegalovirus exposure and HLA in healthy donors. Clones were sequenced by immunoSEQ multiplex PCR, and TCRdb holds only the in-frame ones, with some missing. This table holds some 170,000 clones, roughly three quarters found once. Sequencing input: PBMCs. The receptors derive from a man aged 18 to 29 in good health and CMV-seropositive. The CDR3 runs from the conserved cysteine through the conserved F or W. Fields, in order: J gene, V gene, D gene, clone size, CDR3 DNA, CDR3 protein. D genes are given only for firm matches. The size of a clone is reported for some rows only, either as once, few or many, or as a class for expanded clones.

>TRBJ2-3|TRBV5-1|TRBD2|NA
TGCGCCAGCCAAACTAGCGGGGGTACAGATACGCAGTATTTT
CASQTSGGTDTQYF
>TRBJ2-3|TRBV9|NA|NA
TGTGCCAGCAGCCCCGGGGGTCCAGATACGCAGTATTTT
CASSPGGPDTQYF
>TRBJ1-2|TRBV6-5|TRBD1|NA
TGTGCCAGCGCCGGGACAGGGGAGTATGGCTACACCTTC
CASAGTGEYGYTF
>TRBJ1-1|TRBV6-1|TRBD1|once
TGTGCCAGCAGTGAAAGGGACAGATCCACTGAAGCTTTCTTT
CASSERDRSTEAFF
>TRBJ2-7|TRBV6-6|NA|NA
TGTGCCAGCAGCTATAGCGGAACCTCCTACGAGCAGTACTTC
CASSYSGTSYEQYF
>TRBJ1-5|TRBV18|TRBD1|NA
TGTGCCAGCTCACCCACTGGGACAGGGAATCAGCCCCAGCATTTT
CASSPTGTGNQPQHF
>TRBJ1-4|TRBV11-2|TRBD1|NA
TGTGCCAGCAGCTTAGAGTTATTAGGGACAGGGGTCTTTTTT
CASSLELLGTGVFF
>TRBJ2-7|TRBV6-5|TRBD2|NA
TGTGCCTCTCGGGCTAGCGGGTATTCCTACGAGCAGTACTTC
CASRASGYSYEQYF
>TRBJ1-2|TRBV6-1|TRBD1|NA
TGTGCCAGCAGTGAGGGTTTTTACGGGACAGGGGATGGCTACACCTTC
CASSEGFYGTGDGYTF
>TRBJ2-3|TRBV7-9|NA|NA
TGTGCCAGCAGCCCCATCTCGGGACAACTCACAGATACGCAGTATTTT
CASSPISGQLTDTQYF
>TRBJ2-2|TRBV6-4|NA|NA
TGTGCCAGCAGCCGCGGACCGGGACTGGCCACCGGGGAGCTGTTTTTT
CASSRGPGLATGELFF
>TRBJ2-3|TRBV6-5|NA|NA
TGTGCCAGCAGTTACTCGTCGGCAGATACGCAGTATTTT
CASSYSSADTQYF
>TRBJ2-4|TRBV19|NA|few
TGTGCCAGTAGCATCTCTAGTCCCACCTCTGGGGCCAAAAACATTCAGTACTTC
CASSISSPTSGAKNIQYF
>TRBJ1-3|TRBV5-8|NA|NA
TGTGCCAGCAGCTTCAATTTTGGGTCAGCGAAGACCTCTGGAAACACCATATATTTT
CASSFNFGSAKTSGNTIYF
>TRBJ1-1|TRBV29-1|NA|NA
TGCAGCGTCGCTCACTCGAACACTGAAGCTTTCTTT
CSVAHSNTEAFF
>TRBJ1-5|TRBV19|TRBD1|NA
TGTGCCAGTAGTATATTAGGTGCAGGGGGAGGCAATCAGCCCCAGCATTTT
CASSILGAGGGNQPQHF
>TRBJ2-4|TRBV25-1|NA|NA
TGTGCCAGCAGCCCAAGTAAGACCGGGAGTCAGTACTTC
CASSPSKTGSQYF
>TRBJ1-2|TRBV19|TRBD1|NA
TGTGCCAGTAATCCCGGGACAGGGGTTAACTATGGCTACACCTTC
CASNPGTGVNYGYTF
>TRBJ2-1|TRBV5-1|TRBD1|once
TGCGCCAGCAGCTTGGGTTGGGACAGGGTTCTCCCTGAGCAGTTCTTC
CASSLGWDRVLPEQFF
>TRBJ2-1|TRBV5-1|TRBD2|NA
TGCGCCAGCAGCTTGGCCGACAGCGGGAGGACCTCAACTCCTGGCTCCTACAATGAGCAGTTCTTC
CASSLADSGRTSTPGSYNEQFF
>TRBJ2-5|TRBV7-7|TRBD1|NA
TGTGCCAGCAGCTTGGGACAGGGGGCTACCCAGTACTTC
CASSLGQGATQYF
>TRBJ2-7|TRBV14|TRBD1|NA
TGTGCCAGCAGCCACCCGGACAGGCCCACCTACGAGCAGTACTTC
CASSHPDRPTYEQYF
>TRBJ1-6|TRBV6-1|NA|NA
TGTGCCAGCAGTGTTTTGGAGGGTTCACCCCTCCACTTT
CASSVLEGSPLHF
>TRBJ1-5|TRBV7-9|TRBD1|NA
TGTGCCAGCAGCTTAGTGAGATTGGGACAGGGCAATCAGCCCCAGCATTTT
CASSLVRLGQGNQPQHF
>TRBJ1-3|TRBV7-2|TRBD1|NA
TGTGCCAGCAGCTTCCGGGACAGGGGGACAAAAGGCTCTGGAAACACCATATATTTT
CASSFRDRGTKGSGNTIYF
>TRBJ2-2|TRBV5-4|TRBD2|NA
TGTGCCAGCAGTTTAGCGGGGGGGCCTCTCACCGGGGAGCTGTTTTTT
CASSLAGGPLTGELFF
>TRBJ1-1|TRBV9|TRBD1|NA
TGTGCCAGCAGCCCCTGGGACAGTGCCAACACTGAAGCTTTCTTT
CASSPWDSANTEAFF
>TRBJ1-4|TRBV30|NA|once
TGTGCCTGGAGCAGTGGAGCTAATGAAAAACTGTTTTTT
CAWSSGANEKLFF
>TRBJ1-1|TRBV19|NA|NA
TGTGCCAGTAAACCCCCCCTTATGGGCAGGGCGAGAGTCAACACTGAAGCTTTCTTT
CASKPPLMGRARVNTEAFF
>TRBJ2-1|TRBV6-4|TRBD2|NA
TGTGCCAGCAGTGACGGGCGCGGGAGGGTCTCCTACAATGAGCAGTTCTTC
CASSDGRGRVSYNEQFF
>TRBJ2-7|TRBV11-2|TRBD1|once
TGTGCCAGCAGCTCGGCTTGGGACAGGGGTTACGAGCAGTACTTC
CASSSAWDRGYEQYF
>TRBJ1-2|TRBV4-1|NA|NA
TGCGCCAGCAGCCAAGGGGACACCACCCACTATGGCTACACCTTC
CASSQGDTTHYGYTF
>TRBJ2-2|TRBV5-5|NA|NA
TGTGCCAGCAGCTTTCGCTTAGCTGGTGCGAACACCGGGGAGCTGTTTTTT
CASSFRLAGANTGELFF
>TRBJ1-2|TRBV7-9|TRBD1|NA
TGTGCCAGCAGCTTATACGGCAGGGGGCAGGAGGATGGCTACACCTTC
CASSLYGRGQEDGYTF
>TRBJ2-1|TRBV5-1|TRBD2|few
TGCGCCAGCAGTACTAGCGGGGGGGCCGGCTACAATGAGCAGTTCTTC
CASSTSGGAGYNEQFF
>TRBJ1-1|TRBV4-2|TRBD1|NA
TGTGCCAGCAGCCAGACAGGGGGCGGGGACACTGAAGCTTTCTTT
CASSQTGGGDTEAFF
>TRBJ1-4|TRBV7-8|TRBD1|NA
TGTGCCAGCAGCTTAGGGATTATCAGGGGGCTAATCTCAGCAACTAATGAAAAACTGTTTTTT
CASSLGIIRGLISATNEKLFF
>TRBJ2-5|TRBV11-2|NA|NA
TGTGCCAGCAGGACGGGAAACCAAGAGACCCAGTACTTC
CASRTGNQETQYF
>TRBJ2-2|TRBV19|TRBD2|NA
TGTGCCAGTAGTCCCGGGACTAGAGCAACCGGGGAGCTGTTTTTT
CASSPGTRATGELFF
>TRBJ1-2|TRBV5-6|TRBD1|NA
TGTGCCAGCAGCTTTGCCAGGGGGTCGGGTGGCTACACCTTC
CASSFARGSGGYTF
>TRBJ2-6|TRBV15|TRBD1|NA
TGTGCCACCAGCAGCCCAGACAGGGAGTTTCCTCCTGGGGCCAACGTCCTGACTTTC
CATSSPDREFPPGANVLTF
>TRBJ2-3|TRBV10-3|TRBD1|NA
TGTGCCATCAGTGAGTCGTGGGACAGGGGGCCAGATACGCAGTATTTT
CAISESWDRGPDTQYF
>TRBJ2-6|TRBV5-4|NA|once
TGTGCCAGCAGCCTACTGTTTGGCCAGCGGGGGGCCAACGTCCTGACTTTC
CASSLLFGQRGANVLTF
>TRBJ1-5|TRBV19|NA|NA
TGTGCCAGTAGTACTATTGAGGGTGGCAATCAGCCCCAGCATTTT
CASSTIEGGNQPQHF
>TRBJ2-7|TRBV6-1|TRBD1|NA
TGTGCCAGCAACCGGGACAGGGTCTCCTACGAGCAGTACTTC
CASNRDRVSYEQYF
>TRBJ2-2|TRBV4-1|TRBD1|NA
TGCGCCAGCAGCCGGACAGGGGAAGGCGGGGAGCTGTTTTTT
CASSRTGEGGELFF
>TRBJ1-1|TRBV7-8|NA|NA
TGTGCCAGCAGCTTAGTTCCAGGGCTCCGGAACACTGAAGCTTTCTTT
CASSLVPGLRNTEAFF
>TRBJ1-2|TRBV9|NA|few
TGTGCCAGCAGCACCCTGACCGGCCAGACGGGGTGGACCTTC
CASSTLTGQTGWTF
>TRBJ2-7|TRBV13|NA|NA
TGTGCCAGCAGCTCCAGGGGCGAGAGCTCCTACGAGCAGTACTTC
CASSSRGESSYEQYF
>TRBJ1-5|TRBV7-2|NA|NA
TGTGCCAGCAGCTTGACGGAGAATCAGCCCCAGCATTTT
CASSLTENQPQHF
>TRBJ2-3|TRBV7-9|TRBD1|NA
TGTGCCAGCAGCCTAGGGGACAGGGGGCAAGATACGCAGTATTTT
CASSLGDRGQDTQYF
>TRBJ1-2|TRBV2|NA|few
TGTGCCAGCAGTGCCCCCCTTGACTATGGCTACACCTTC
CASSAPLDYGYTF
>TRBJ1-1|TRBV6-5|NA|few
TGTGCCAGCAGTCTTGGGAGATACACTGAAGCTTTCTTT
CASSLGRYTEAFF
>TRBJ2-3|TRBV4-2|TRBD2|NA
TGTGCCAGCAGCCCCGGGACTAGCAGCACAGATACGCAGTATTTT
CASSPGTSSTDTQYF
>TRBJ2-7|TRBV7-8|TRBD1|NA
TGTGCCAGCAGCTTAGGGTGGACAGGGTTCCTTCCCTACGAGCAGTACTTC
CASSLGWTGFLPYEQYF
>TRBJ2-7|TRBV11-2|NA|NA
TGTGCCAGCAGCTTAAGCGGCAGCACCTACGAGCAGTACTTC
CASSLSGSTYEQYF
>TRBJ1-2|TRBV19|NA|NA
TGTGCCAGTAGTATTCAACGCGGGACTCTCTATGGCTACACCTTC
CASSIQRGTLYGYTF
>TRBJ1-6|TRBV14|NA|NA
TGTGCCAGCAGCCAGTTACAGATGAATTCACCCCTCCACTTT
CASSQLQMNSPLHF
>TRBJ2-7|TRBV6-1|NA|NA
TGTGCCAGCAGTTCTATTACAGGGTATGGCGGCGAGCAGTACTTC
CASSSITGYGGEQYF
>TRBJ2-1|TRBV7-2|NA|NA
TGTGCCAGCAGCCTAGGGACTGGGTCCTACAATGAGCAGTTCTTC
CASSLGTGSYNEQFF